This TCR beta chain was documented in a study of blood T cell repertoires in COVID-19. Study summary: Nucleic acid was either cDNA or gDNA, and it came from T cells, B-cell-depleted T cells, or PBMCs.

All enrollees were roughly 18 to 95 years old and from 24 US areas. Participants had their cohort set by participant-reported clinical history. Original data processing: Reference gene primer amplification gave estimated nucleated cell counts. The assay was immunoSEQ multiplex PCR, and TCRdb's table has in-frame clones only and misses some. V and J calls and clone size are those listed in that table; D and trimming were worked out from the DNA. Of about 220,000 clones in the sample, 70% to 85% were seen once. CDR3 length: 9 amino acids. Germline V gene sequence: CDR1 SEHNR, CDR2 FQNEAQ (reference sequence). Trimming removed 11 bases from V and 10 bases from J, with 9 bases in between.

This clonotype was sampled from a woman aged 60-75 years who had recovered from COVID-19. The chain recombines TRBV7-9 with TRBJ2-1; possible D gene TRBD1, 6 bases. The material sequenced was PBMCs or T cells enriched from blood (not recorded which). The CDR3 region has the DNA TGTGCCGGAGACAGGGAGCAGTTCTTC. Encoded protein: CAGDREQFF.